This T cell receptor beta chain is from a study of blood T cell repertoires in COVID-19. Study information: Acute-phase and convalescent COVID-19 samples originated in the United States, Italy and Spain. PBMCs, B-cell-depleted T cells, or T cells provided the cDNA or gDNA that made up the material.

V dropped 3 bases and J dropped 11 bases, with 10 bases sitting between them. The CDR3 loop spans 11 amino acids. The germline CDR1 and CDR2 sequences are WNHNN and SYGVQD (reference sequence). Under the authors' procedure: Amplification with reference gene primers provided the estimates of nucleated cell counts. The repertoire was sequenced with immunoSEQ multiplex PCR; TCRdb's copy has only in-frame clones and lacks some. For V, J and clone size, that table is used; D and trimming come from the DNA. This sample carries under 30,000 clones, 92% of them seen once, and the ten largest clones take roughly 2.3%.

The receptor's source is a man aged 50 or older with active COVID-19. The chain has TRBV10-1 and TRBJ1-1, with no clear D. The sample comprised peripheral blood. Here the CDR3 reads CASSDGGAAFF. The CDR3 DNA is TGCGCCAGCAGTGACGGCGGCGCGGCTTTCTTT.